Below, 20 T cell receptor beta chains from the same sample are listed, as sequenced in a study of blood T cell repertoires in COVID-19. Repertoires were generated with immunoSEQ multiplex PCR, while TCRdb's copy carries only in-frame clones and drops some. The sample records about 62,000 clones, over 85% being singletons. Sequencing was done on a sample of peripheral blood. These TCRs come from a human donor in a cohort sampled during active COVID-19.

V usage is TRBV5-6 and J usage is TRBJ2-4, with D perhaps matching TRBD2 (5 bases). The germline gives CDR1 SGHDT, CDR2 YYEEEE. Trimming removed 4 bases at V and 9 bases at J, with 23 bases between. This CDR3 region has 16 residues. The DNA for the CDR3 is TGTGCCAGCAGCCAGAAGAATTCGGCCGGGGATACCATTCAGTACTTC. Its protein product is CASSQKNSAGDTIQYF.

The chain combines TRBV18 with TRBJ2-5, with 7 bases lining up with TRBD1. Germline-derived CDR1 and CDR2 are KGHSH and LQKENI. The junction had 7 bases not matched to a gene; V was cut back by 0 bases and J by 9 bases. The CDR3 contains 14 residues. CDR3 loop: CASSPPGGPGAQYF. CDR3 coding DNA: TGTGCCAGCTCACCACCAGGGGGCCCTGGGGCCCAGTACTTC.

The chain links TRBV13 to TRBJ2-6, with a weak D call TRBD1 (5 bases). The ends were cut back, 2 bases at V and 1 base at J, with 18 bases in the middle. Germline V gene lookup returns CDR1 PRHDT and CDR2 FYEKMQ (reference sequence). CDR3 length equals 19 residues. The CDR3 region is CASSLRVRGQLSGANVLTF. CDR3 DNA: TGTGCCAGCAGCTTACGGGTTAGGGGTCAGCTGTCTGGGGCCAACGTCCTGACTTTC.

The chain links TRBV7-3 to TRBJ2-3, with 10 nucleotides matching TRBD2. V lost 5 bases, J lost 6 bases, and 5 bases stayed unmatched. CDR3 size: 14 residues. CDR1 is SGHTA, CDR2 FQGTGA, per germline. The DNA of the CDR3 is TGTGCCAGCAGCCCAAGCGGGGGGGCCGATACGCAGTATTTT. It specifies CASSPSGGADTQYF.

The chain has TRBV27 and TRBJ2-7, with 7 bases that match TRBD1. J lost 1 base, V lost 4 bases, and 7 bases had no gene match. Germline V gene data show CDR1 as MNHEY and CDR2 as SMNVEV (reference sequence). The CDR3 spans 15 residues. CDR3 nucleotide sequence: TGTGCCAGCAGTTCCCTTGGGACAGTTTCCTACGAGCAGTACTTC. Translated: CASSSLGTVSYEQYF.

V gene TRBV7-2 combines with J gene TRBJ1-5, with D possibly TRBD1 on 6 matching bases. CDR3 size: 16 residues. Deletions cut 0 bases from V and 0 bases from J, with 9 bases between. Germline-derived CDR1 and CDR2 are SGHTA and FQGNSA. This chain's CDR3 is CASSLADRISNQPQHF. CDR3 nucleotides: TGTGCCAGCAGCTTAGCAGACAGGATTAGCAATCAGCCCCAGCATTTT.

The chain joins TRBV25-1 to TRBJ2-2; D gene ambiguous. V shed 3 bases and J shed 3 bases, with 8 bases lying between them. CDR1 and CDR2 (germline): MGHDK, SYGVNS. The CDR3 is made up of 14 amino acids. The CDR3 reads CASSDREYTGELFF. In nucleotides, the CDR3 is TGTGCCAGCAGTGATAGAGAGTACACCGGGGAGCTGTTTTTT.

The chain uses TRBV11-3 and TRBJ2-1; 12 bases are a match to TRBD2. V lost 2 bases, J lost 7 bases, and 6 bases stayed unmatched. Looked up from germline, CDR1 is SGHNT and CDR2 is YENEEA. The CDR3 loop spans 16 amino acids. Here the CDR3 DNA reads TGTGCCAGCAGCTTAAGTGGCACTAGCGGGAGGAATGAGCAGTTCTTC. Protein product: CASSLSGTSGRNEQFF.

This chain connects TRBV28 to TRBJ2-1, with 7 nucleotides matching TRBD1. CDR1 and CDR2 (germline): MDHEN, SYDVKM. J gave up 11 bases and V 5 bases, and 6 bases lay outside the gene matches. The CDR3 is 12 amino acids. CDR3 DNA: TGTGCCAGCAGTACTAGACAGGGCCAGCAGTTCTTC. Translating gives CASSTRQGQQFF. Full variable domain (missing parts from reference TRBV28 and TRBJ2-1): DVKVTQSSRYLVKRTGEKVFLECVQDMDHENMFWYRQDPGLGLRLIYFSYDVKMKEKGDIPEGYSVSREKKERFSLILESASTNQTSMYLCASSTRQGQQFFGPGTRLTVL.

In DNA, the CDR3 is TGTGCCAGCAGCTTATCGGGAGGTCTGGATGAAAAACTGTTTTTT. This gives the protein CASSLSGGLDEKLFF. V is TRBV7-9 and J is TRBJ1-4, with D unresolved. V lost 2 bases and J lost 6, with 13 bases in between. Germline V CDR1 and CDR2: SEHNR, FQNEAQ (reference sequence). The CDR3 has 15 amino acids. The whole variable domain, remainder taken from reference TRBV7-9 and TRBJ1-4, is DTGVSQNPRHKITKRGQNVTFRCDPISEHNRLYWYRQTLGQGPEFLTYFQNEAQLEKSRLLSDRFSAERPKGSFSTLEIQRTEQGDSAMYLCASSLSGGLDEKLFFGSGTQLSVL.

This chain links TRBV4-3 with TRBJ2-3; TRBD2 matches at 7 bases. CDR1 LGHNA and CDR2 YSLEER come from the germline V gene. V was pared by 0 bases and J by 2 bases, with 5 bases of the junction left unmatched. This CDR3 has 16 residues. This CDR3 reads CASSQDPGTITDTQYF. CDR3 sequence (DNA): TGCGCCAGCAGCCAAGATCCCGGGACTATCACAGATACGCAGTATTTT.

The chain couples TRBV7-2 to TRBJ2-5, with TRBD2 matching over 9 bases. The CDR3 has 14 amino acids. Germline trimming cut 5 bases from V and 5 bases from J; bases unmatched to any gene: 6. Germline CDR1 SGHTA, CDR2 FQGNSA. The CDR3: CASSRGTSFETQYF. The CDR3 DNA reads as TGTGCCAGCAGCCGCGGGACTAGCTTCGAGACCCAGTACTTC.

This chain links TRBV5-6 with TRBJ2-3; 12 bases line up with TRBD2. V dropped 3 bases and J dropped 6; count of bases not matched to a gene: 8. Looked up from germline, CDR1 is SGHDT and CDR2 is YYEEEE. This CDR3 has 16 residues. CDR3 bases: TGTGCCAGCAGCTCTCTAGCGGGAGGGGGAAGGGATACGCAGTATTTT. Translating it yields CASSSLAGGGRDTQYF.

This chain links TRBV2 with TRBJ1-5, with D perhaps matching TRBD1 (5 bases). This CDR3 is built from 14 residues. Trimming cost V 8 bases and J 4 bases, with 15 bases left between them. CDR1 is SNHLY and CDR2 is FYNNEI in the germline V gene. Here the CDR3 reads CASGWGSQNQPQHF. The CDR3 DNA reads TGTGCCAGCGGGTGGGGCTCGCAGAATCAGCCCCAGCATTTT.

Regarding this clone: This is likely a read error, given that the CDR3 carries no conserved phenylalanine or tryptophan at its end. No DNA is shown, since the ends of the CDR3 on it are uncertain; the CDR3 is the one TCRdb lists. CDR3 protein: CAIHSDRPS. The rearrangement links TRBV5-1 to TRBJ1-1; the table's D gene call, TRBD1, was not cross checked with the DNA. Including both end residues, the CDR3 is 9 amino acids long. Germline lookup yields CDR1 SGHRS and CDR2 YFSETQ.

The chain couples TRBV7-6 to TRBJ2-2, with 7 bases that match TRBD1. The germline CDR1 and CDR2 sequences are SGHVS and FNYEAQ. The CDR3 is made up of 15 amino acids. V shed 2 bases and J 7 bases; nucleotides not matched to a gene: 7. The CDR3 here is CASSLNFQGVGELFF. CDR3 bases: TGTGCCAGCAGCTTAAACTTCCAGGGGGTCGGGGAGCTGTTTTTT.

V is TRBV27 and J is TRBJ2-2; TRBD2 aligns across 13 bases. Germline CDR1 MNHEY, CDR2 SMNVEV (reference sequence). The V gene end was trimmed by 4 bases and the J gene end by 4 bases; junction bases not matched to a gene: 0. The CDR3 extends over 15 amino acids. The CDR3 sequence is CASSWTSGSTGELFF. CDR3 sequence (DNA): TGTGCCAGCAGTTGGACTAGCGGGAGCACCGGGGAGCTGTTTTTT.

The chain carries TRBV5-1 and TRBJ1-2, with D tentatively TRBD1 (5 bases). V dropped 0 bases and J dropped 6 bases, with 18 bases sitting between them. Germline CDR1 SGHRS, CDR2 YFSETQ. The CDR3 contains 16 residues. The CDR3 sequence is CASSLDRGDRVHGYTF. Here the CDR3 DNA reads TGCGCCAGCAGCTTGGATAGGGGCGATAGGGTCCATGGCTACACCTTC. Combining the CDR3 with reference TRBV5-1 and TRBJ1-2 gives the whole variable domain KAGVTQTPRYLIKTRGQQVTLSCSPISGHRSVSWYQQTPGQGLQFLFEYFSETQRNKGNFPGRFSGRQFSNSRSEMNVSTLELGDSALYLCASSLDRGDRVHGYTFGSGTRLTVV.

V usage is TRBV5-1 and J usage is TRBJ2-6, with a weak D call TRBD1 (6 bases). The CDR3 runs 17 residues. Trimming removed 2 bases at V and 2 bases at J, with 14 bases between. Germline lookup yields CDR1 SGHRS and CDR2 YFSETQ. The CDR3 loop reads CASSLGPAGAGANVLTF. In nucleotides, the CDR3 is TGCGCCAGCAGCTTAGGCCCGGCAGGGGCTGGGGCCAACGTCCTGACTTTC.

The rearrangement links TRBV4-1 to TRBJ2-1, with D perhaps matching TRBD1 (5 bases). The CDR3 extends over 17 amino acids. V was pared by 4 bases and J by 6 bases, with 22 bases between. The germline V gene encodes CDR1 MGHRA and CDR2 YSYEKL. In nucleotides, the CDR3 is TGCGCCAGCAGCCGACGCGAACAGGACCCGATGGCCAATGAGCAGTTCTTC. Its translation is CASSRREQDPMANEQFF.